This T cell receptor beta chain was documented in a study of T cells after posttransplantation cyclophosphamide. Germline values: CDR1 MNHNS, CDR2 SASEGT. Trimming pared 2 bases from V and 6 bases from J, leaving 10 bases between. The CDR3 consists of 13 residues. Libraries were prepared by immunoSEQ multiplex PCR; TCRdb keeps only in-frame clonotypes and omits some of them. The sample carries about 52,000 clones, 90% to 95% recorded once. On the day of bone marrow donation, the related graft donor provided peripheral blood. This receptor was taken from a woman in her twenties or thirties in good health and a related stem cell transplant donor. The specimen was PBMCs. This sequence joins TRBV6-1 and TRBJ1-2; D remains ambiguous. The CDR3 reads CASSERGFDGYTF. The CDR3 nucleotides read TGTGCCAGCAGTGAACGGGGATTCGATGGCTACACCTTC.